Sequencing of this T cell receptor beta chain was carried out in a study of T cell responses to AZD1222 COVID-19 vaccine. Worth noting for this clone: The target antigen is unknown.

The assay was immunoSEQ multiplex PCR, and TCRdb's table has in-frame clones only and misses some. The table has more than 85,000 clones, approximately 90% seen once; the top ten hold about 5%. Germline CDR1 ENHRY, CDR2 SYGVKD. The CDR3 loop spans 13 amino acids. Trimming left V 8 bases short and J 0 bases short, with 10 bases between. Study-level results: Clonal diversity was possibly underestimated, and white British individuals and females predominated among donors. Vaccine-associated CD4 TCRs spanned spike, dominant at 160-218 and 743-854.

The rearrangement uses TRBV10-3 and TRBJ1-1; no clear D gene. The sequence was collected from an adult in good health. Material: peripheral blood, obtained on day 0 of AZD1222 vaccination. The CDR3 here is CAISRDLNTEAFF. As DNA, the CDR3 is TGTGCCATCTCCCGAGATTTGAACACTGAAGCTTTCTTT.